This T cell receptor beta chain is drawn from a study of cytotoxic CD8 clonotypes in ibrutinib-treated CLL. Some clones are missing from TCRdb's copy, which holds only in-frame ones; the method was immunoSEQ multiplex PCR. The table has 20,000 to 30,000 clones, roughly 74% seen once; the top ten hold under 50%. This clone was counted once. The starting material was PBMCs, obtained after 12 months of ibrutinib treatment. The clonotype was recovered from a human donor with chronic lymphocytic leukemia.

The CDR3 is CASSSQPADPTTDTQYF. The CDR3 DNA sequence: TGTGCCAGCAGCTCTCAACCTGCGGATCCCACCACAGATACGCAGTATTTT. The V and J genes are TRBV9 and TRBJ2-3; no clear D. V was trimmed by 4 bases and J by 2 bases, leaving 20 bases between them. Germline loops: CDR1 SGDLS, CDR2 YYNGEE. This CDR3 comprises 17 residues.